Listed here are 15 T cell receptor beta chains from one sample, sequenced in a study of patients and donors after allogeneic stem cell transplantation. Each CDR3 protein is one row after TCRdb ran MiXCR on the RT-PCR reads. The sample lists 900,000 to 1,000,000 distinct CDR3 sequences, about a sixth occurring once. Sample: blood, either unsorted or a sorted T cell fraction (not recorded which). These receptors came from a human donor who was either an allogeneic HSCT recipient or a stem cell or donor lymphocyte infusion donor (not recorded which). It is not recorded whose cells these are; they may come from a transplant donor.

This chain uses TRBV5-1 with TRBJ1-6; D uncertain. The CDR3 is 13 amino acids. Trimming removed 0 bases at V and 7 bases at J, with 5 bases between. Germline V gene lookup returns CDR1 SGHRS and CDR2 YFSETQ. CDR3 DNA sequence: TGCGCCAGCAGCTTGGCCAAAAATTCACCCCTCCACTTT. It is translated as CASSLAKNSPLHF. The whole variable domain, remainder taken from reference TRBV5-1 and TRBJ1-6, is KAGVTQTPRYLIKTRGQQVTLSCSPISGHRSVSWYQQTPGQGLQFLFEYFSETQRNKGNFPGRFSGRQFSNSRSEMNVSTLELGDSALYLCASSLAKNSPLHFGNGTRLTVT.

There are a few counts of this clonotype. CDR3 sequence reads: CASAGGRDSTNEQFF. The CDR3 DNA sequence: TGTGCCAGTGCTGGCGGGAGGGACAGTACAAATGAGCAGTTCTTC. The chain uses TRBV19 and TRBJ2-1; 9 bases agree with TRBD2. The CDR3 has 15 residues. The V gene's germline CDR1 is LNHDA and CDR2 SQIVND (reference sequence). Losses at the gene ends were 8 bases for V and 7 bases for J; bases not matched to a gene: 12.

This rearrangement joins TRBV4-3 to TRBJ2-4, with D possibly TRBD2 on 7 matching bases. Trimming cost V 3 bases and J 1 base, with 13 bases left between them. Germline V gene data show CDR1 as LGHNA and CDR2 as YSLEER. This CDR3 contains 16 residues. CDR3 region: CASSQGEGGAKNIQYF. The DNA for the CDR3 is TGCGCCAGCAGCCAGGGTGAGGGGGGGGCCAAAAACATTCAGTACTTC.

The rearrangement links TRBV12-3 or TRBV12-4 to TRBJ2-1; D unresolved. This CDR3 spans 12 amino acids. The V and J ends lost 4 bases and 8 bases respectively, with 9 bases between them. This CDR3 reads CASSSLYDEQFF. The CDR3 coding sequence is TGTGCCAGCAGTTCGTTGTATGATGAGCAGTTCTTC.

This clonotype was seen ten or more times. The J gene is TRBJ1-1, the V gene TRBV10-3; no clear D. The V end was cut by 6 bases, the J end by 6 bases, with 17 bases between. This CDR3 has 14 amino acids. CDR1 and CDR2 (germline): ENHRY, SYGVKD. CDR3 coding DNA: TGTGCCATCAGCCCGAATGAGAAGATACCTGAAGCTTTCTTT. This codes for CAISPNEKIPEAFF.

In this sample, this clonotype turned up many times. The rearrangement links TRBV29-1 to TRBJ2-5; TRBD2 is a possible D gene (6 bases). CDR1 is SQVTM and CDR2 is ANQGSEA in the germline V gene. The V end was cut by 8 bases, the J end by 0 bases, with 16 bases between. The CDR3 runs 14 residues. The CDR3 coding sequence is TGCAGCATCGGTGGAGGGAAGGACCAAGAGACCCAGTACTTC. Protein product: CSIGGGKDQETQYF.

This clonotype has at least ten counts. This chain uses TRBV12-3 or TRBV12-4 with TRBJ1-2; the D is unclear. V was shortened by 4 bases and J by 4 bases, with 16 bases between the two germline ends. This CDR3 contains 15 residues. DNA of the CDR3: TGTGCCAGCAGTTCCGTAAACGGACGGCTCTATGGCTACACCTTC. It translates to CASSSVNGRLYGYTF.

This clonotype was counted many times. This chain joins TRBV12-3 or TRBV12-4 and TRBJ1-4, with no clear D. The CDR3 consists of 12 residues. The V and J ends lost 6 bases and 8 bases respectively, with 10 bases between them. CDR3 sequence (DNA): TGTGCCAGCAGCAAGACCCCCGAAAAACTGTTTTTT. Its protein is CASSKTPEKLFF.

This clonotype was found many times. The chain couples TRBV12-3 or TRBV12-4 to TRBJ2-7, with 9 bases identical to TRBD1. V trimming: 4 bases; J trimming: 3 bases; junction bases outside the gene matches: 4. The CDR3 totals 14 residues. The CDR3 bases are TGTGCCAGCAGTTACAGGGGGCTAGTCTACGAGCAGTACTTC. Protein: CASSYRGLVYEQYF.

This chain joins TRBV29-1 and TRBJ2-3, with D perhaps matching TRBD2 (7 bases). Looked up from germline, CDR1 is SQVTM and CDR2 is ANQGSEA. The V gene lost 0 bases and the J gene lost 10 bases, with 20 bases spanning the gap. CDR3 length equals 15 residues. The DNA of the CDR3 is TGCAGCGTTGAAGATTTTGGGGGGGGCGCGGTCCCGCAGTATTTT. Its protein is CSVEDFGGGAVPQYF.

CDR3 loop: CSARDNTRRTGELFF. The CDR3 DNA reads as TGCAGTGCTAGAGATAATACTAGAAGGACCGGGGAGCTGTTTTTT. The chain combines TRBV20-1 with TRBJ2-2; weak D call: TRBD2 (5 bases). The germline V gene encodes CDR1 DFQATT and CDR2 SNEGSKA (reference sequence). This CDR3 region has 15 residues. V lost 0 bases, J lost 5 bases, and 13 bases lay in between.

This chain links TRBV19 with TRBJ2-2, with 9 bases identical to TRBD1. The CDR3 extends over 14 amino acids. Germline values: CDR1 LNHDA, CDR2 SQIVND (reference sequence). The ends lost 5 bases at V and 7 bases at J; junction bases unmatched: 5. CDR3 loop: CASSVQGAVGELFF. The CDR3 coding sequence is TGTGCCAGTAGTGTACAGGGGGCGGTCGGGGAGCTGTTTTTT.

The chain has TRBV13 and TRBJ2-3; no clear D. Per germline, CDR1 PRHDT and CDR2 FYEKMQ (reference sequence). There are 16 residues in the CDR3. V was shortened by 6 bases and J by 3 bases, with 19 bases between the two germline ends. CDR3 sequence reads: CASSTPHGRGTDTQYF. Written as DNA, the CDR3 is TGTGCCAGCAGTACACCCCACGGCAGAGGTACAGATACGCAGTATTTT.

In this sample, this clonotype turned up a few times. The chain uses TRBV4-2 and TRBJ2-7; TRBD1 aligns across 8 bases. This CDR3 is built from 16 residues. Per the germline V gene, CDR1 is LGHNA and CDR2 is YNFKEQ. The junction had 7 bases not matched to a gene; V was cut back by 3 bases and J by 0 bases. In nucleotides, the CDR3 is TGTGCCAGCAGCCAGTTAGGACAGGGTAACTCCTACGAGCAGTACTTC. Translating gives CASSQLGQGNSYEQYF.

The chain recombines TRBV12-3 or TRBV12-4 with TRBJ1-5, with TRBD1 as a possible D gene (5 bases). The ends were cut back, 2 bases at V and 5 bases at J, with 13 bases in the middle. CDR3 length: 15 amino acids. The CDR3 sequence: CASSLSRGSHQPQHF. The CDR3 DNA reads as TGTGCCAGCAGTTTATCCCGGGGGAGTCATCAGCCCCAGCATTTT.